The 4 T cell receptor beta chains in this list originate from one sample, sequenced in a study of blood T cells in healthy people across ages (dated by TCRdb to the mid-2010s). The receptor library was made with 5' RACE. The instrument was an Illumina HiSeq 2500. A second about 7 to 12 cycle PCR used a sample-barcoded 5' primer and a J-beta primer mix. TCRdb took the public reads, trimmed them with fastp at Q25, ran MiXCR for clone calling and kept in-frame beta chains. Duplicate CDR3 protein sequences are folded into a single record with the most common DNA and genes. This sample holds hundreds of thousands of distinct CDR3 sequences; roughly 20% were observed only once. Clones ranked in the top ten supply 3% to 4.5% of the sample. Sequenced: blood. These receptors were collected from a man aged 65 to 79 in good health.

A few counts support this clonotype. The CDR3, as DNA: TGCAGCGTGGGGGGGACAAGCTATGGCTACACCTTC. Its protein is CSVGGTSYGYTF. J is TRBJ1-2 and V is TRBV29-1, with a tentative D call TRBD1 (6 bases). V lost 6 bases to trimming and J lost 4 bases, with 12 bases between them. CDR1 and CDR2 (germline): SQVTM, ANQGSEA. The CDR3 runs to 12 residues.

V gene TRBV6-1 combines with J gene TRBJ2-7, with D perhaps TRBD1 (5 bases). The V gene's germline CDR1 is MNHNS and CDR2 SASEGT. The CDR3 is made up of 15 amino acids. The V and J ends lost 2 bases and 3 bases respectively, with 14 bases between them. CDR3 sequence (DNA): TGTGCCAGCAGTGAACGGGTTCAAGGGGTCTACGAGCAGTACTTC. As protein: CASSERVQGVYEQYF.

The chain joins TRBV28 to TRBJ2-5; 8 nucleotides align to TRBD1. The end of the DNA fits TRBJ2-7 better, so the J call may be wrong. This CDR3 contains 12 residues. CDR1 and CDR2 (germline): MDHEN, SYDVKM. CDR3 coding DNA: TGTGCCAGCAGGGACAGGGATAACGAGCAGTACTTC. Amino acids: CASRDRDNEQYF.

The chain has TRBV7-9 and TRBJ2-1; TRBD2 matches at 11 bases. Germline trimming cut 5 bases from V and 6 bases from J; bases unmatched to any gene: 6. Germline loops: CDR1 SEHNR, CDR2 FQNEAQ (reference sequence). This CDR3 contains 15 residues. The CDR3 spells CASSATGTSGNEQFF. Here the CDR3 DNA reads TGTGCCAGCAGCGCCACCGGGACTAGCGGCAATGAGCAGTTCTTC.